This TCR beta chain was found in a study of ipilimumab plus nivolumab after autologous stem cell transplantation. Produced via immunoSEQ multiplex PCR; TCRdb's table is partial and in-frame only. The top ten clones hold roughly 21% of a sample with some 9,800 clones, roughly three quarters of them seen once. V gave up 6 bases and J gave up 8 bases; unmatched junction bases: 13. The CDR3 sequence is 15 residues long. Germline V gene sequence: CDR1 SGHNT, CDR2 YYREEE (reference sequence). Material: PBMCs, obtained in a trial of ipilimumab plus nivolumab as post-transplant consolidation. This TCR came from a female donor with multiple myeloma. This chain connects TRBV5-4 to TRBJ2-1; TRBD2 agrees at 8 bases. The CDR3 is CASTSYRGGFDEQFF. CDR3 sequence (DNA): TGTGCCAGCACTTCGTACCGGGGGGGTTTCGATGAGCAGTTCTTC.